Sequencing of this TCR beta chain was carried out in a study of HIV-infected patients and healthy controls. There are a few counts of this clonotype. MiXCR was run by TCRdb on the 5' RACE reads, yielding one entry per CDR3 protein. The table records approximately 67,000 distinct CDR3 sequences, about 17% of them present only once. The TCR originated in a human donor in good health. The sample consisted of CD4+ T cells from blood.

The chain's CDR3 is CASSHSNSANTGELFF. CDR3 in DNA: TGTGCCAGCAGCCACTCGAACTCCGCGAACACCGGGGAGCTGTTTTTT. V and J are TRBV3-1 and TRBJ2-2; D gene ambiguous. With 3 bases removed from V and 0 bases from J, the gap between germline ends came to 11 bases. The CDR3 is 16 residues long. Looked up from germline, CDR1 is LGHDT and CDR2 is YNNKEL (reference sequence).